This TCR beta chain was sequenced during a study of T-cell reconstitution after alpha-beta-depleted transplantation in children. For TCRbeta, the library was prepared with unique molecular identifiers. TCRdb processed the PCR reads anew with MiXCR; each CDR3 protein has one entry. The sample consists of around 440,000 distinct CDR3 sequences, roughly a tenth of them appearing once. The study's findings and limits: At one year after transplant, newly produced T cells mostly accounted for T-cell counts and diversity. Where alpha-beta T cells came from about two months after transplant was reportedly several hundred expanded graft clones.

On this clonotype itself: Its antigen remains unidentified.

The CDR3 has 16 residues. Germline assignment: CDR1 KGHSH and CDR2 LQKENI. V shed 3 bases, J shed 3 bases, and the junction held 4 bases outside the gene matches. This sample comprised PBMCs, obtained before TCRalphabeta/CD19-depleted stem cell transplant. This chain connects TRBV18 to TRBJ2-1; 11 bases fit TRBD2. The TCR sequence derives from a child aged 2-15 years with inherited bone marrow failure, due to receive a stem cell transplant. Here the CDR3 reads CASSPGLAGHYNEQFF. The CDR3 DNA reads TGTGCCAGCTCACCCGGACTAGCGGGCCACTACAATGAGCAGTTCTTC.